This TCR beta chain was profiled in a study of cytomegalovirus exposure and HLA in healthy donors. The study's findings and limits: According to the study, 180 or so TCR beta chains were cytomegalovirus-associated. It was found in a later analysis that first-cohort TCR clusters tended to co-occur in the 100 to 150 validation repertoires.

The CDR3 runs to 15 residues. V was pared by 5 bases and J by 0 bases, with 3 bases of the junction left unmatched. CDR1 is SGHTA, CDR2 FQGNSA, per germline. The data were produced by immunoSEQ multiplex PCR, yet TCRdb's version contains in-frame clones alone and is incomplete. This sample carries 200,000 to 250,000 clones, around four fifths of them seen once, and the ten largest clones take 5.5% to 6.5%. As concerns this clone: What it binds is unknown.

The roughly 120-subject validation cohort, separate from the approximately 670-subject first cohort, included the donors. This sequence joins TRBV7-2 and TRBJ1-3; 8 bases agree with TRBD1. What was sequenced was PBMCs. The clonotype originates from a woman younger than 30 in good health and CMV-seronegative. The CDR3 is CASSRTGNSGNTIYF. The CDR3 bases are TGTGCCAGCAGCCGGACAGGGAACTCTGGAAACACCATATATTTT. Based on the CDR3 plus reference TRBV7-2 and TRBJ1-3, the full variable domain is GAGVSQSPSNKVTEKGKDVELRCDPISGHTALYWYRQSLGQGLEFLIYFQGNSAPDKSGLPSDRFSAERTGGSVSTLTIQRTQQEDSAVYLCASSRTGNSGNTIYFGEGSWLTVV.